This entry describes one T cell receptor (beta chain). The antigen remains undetermined. The CDR3 loop spans 14 amino acids. V gave up 9 bases and J gave up 3 bases; unmatched junction bases: 4. The germline V gene has CDR1 SEHNR and CDR2 FQNEAQ (reference sequence). This entry comes from a study of response to subunit inactivated influenza vaccine. The study's findings and limits: Only a handful of new T cells, the authors suggested, are recruited with each seasonal influenza vaccination.

From the RT-PCR reads, TCRdb called clonotypes with MiXCR, one entry per CDR3 protein. This table has approximately 520,000 distinct CDR3 sequences, 25% appearing once. This receptor was identified in a man aged 50 or older who received an inactivated influenza vaccine. V gene TRBV7-9 combines with J gene TRBJ2-2; 10 nucleotides match TRBD2. The material was CD4+ T cells sorted from PBMCs, obtained approximately 5 days after vaccination. CDR3 coding DNA: TGTGCCAGTCTAGCGGGGGTGCACACCGGGGAGCTGTTTTTT. Protein sequence: CASLAGVHTGELFF.